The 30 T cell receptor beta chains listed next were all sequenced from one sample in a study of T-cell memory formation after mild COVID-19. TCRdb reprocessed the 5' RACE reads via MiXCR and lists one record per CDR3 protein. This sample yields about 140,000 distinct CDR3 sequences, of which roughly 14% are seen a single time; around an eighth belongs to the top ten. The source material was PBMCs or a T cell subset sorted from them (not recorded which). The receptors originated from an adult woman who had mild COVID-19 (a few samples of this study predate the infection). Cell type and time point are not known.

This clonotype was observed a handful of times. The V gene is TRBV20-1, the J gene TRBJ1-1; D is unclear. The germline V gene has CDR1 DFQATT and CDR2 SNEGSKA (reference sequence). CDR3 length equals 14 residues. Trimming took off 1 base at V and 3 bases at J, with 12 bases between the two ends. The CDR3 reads CSARGLKVYTEAFF. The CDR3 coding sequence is TGCAGTGCTAGAGGACTCAAAGTGTACACTGAAGCTTTCTTT.

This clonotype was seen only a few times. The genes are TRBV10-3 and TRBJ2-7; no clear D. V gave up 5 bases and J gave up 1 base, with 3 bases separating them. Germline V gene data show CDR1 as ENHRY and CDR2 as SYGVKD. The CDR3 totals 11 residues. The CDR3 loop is CAISLSYEQYF. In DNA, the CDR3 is TGTGCCATCAGTCTTTCCTACGAGCAGTACTTC.

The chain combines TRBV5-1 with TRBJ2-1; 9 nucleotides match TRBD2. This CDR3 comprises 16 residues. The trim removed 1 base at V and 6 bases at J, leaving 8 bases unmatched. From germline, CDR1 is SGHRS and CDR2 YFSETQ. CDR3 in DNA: TGCGCCAGCAGCTTGAGGCGGGGGGGCTTCATCAATGAGCAGTTCTTC. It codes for CASSLRRGGFINEQFF.

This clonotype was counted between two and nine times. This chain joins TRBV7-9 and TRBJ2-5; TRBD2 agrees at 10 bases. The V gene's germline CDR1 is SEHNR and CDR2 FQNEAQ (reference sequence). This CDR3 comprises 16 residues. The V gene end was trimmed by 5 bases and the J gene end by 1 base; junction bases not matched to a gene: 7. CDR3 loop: CASSLEAGGTQETQYF. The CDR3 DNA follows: TGTGCCAGCAGCCTTGAAGCGGGAGGGACCCAAGAGACCCAGTACTTC. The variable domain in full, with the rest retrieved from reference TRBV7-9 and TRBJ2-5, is DTGVSQNPRHKITKRGQNVTFRCDPISEHNRLYWYRQTLGQGPEFLTYFQNEAQLEKSRLLSDRFSAERPKGSFSTLEIQRTEQGDSAMYLCASSLEAGGTQETQYFGPGTRLLVL.

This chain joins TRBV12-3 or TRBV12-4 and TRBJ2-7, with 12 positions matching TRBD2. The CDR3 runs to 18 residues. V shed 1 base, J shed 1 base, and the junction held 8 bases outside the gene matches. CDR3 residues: CASSLEGGLAGISYEQYF. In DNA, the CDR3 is TGTGCCAGCAGTTTAGAGGGAGGACTAGCGGGGATTTCCTACGAGCAGTACTTC.

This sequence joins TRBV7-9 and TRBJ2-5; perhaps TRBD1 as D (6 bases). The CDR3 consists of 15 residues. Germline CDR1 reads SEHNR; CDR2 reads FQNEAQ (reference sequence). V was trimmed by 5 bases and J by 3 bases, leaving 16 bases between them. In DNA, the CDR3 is TGTGCCAGCAGCATTCCTCAGGGGCGGGAAGAGACCCAGTACTTC. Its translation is CASSIPQGREETQYF.

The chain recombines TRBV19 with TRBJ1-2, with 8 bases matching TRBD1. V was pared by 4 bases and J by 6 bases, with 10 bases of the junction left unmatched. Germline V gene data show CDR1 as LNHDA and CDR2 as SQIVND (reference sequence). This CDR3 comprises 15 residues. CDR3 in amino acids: CASSNYGQGLDGYTF. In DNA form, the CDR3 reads TGTGCCAGTAGTAACTACGGACAGGGCCTGGATGGCTACACCTTC.

The CDR3 region is CASSFSGTYNEQFF. The CDR3 DNA reads as TGTGCCAGCAGTTTCTCCGGGACCTACAATGAGCAGTTCTTC. The V gene is TRBV12-3 or TRBV12-4, the J gene TRBJ2-1; D possibly corresponds to TRBD2 (5 bases). V gave up 3 bases and J gave up 2 bases, with 8 bases separating them. The CDR3 is made up of 14 amino acids.

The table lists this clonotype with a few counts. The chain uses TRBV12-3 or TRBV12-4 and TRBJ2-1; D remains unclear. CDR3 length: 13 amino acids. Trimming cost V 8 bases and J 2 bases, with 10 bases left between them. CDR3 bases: TGTGCCAGCCGGACGCCGACCTACAATGAGCAGTTCTTC. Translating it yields CASRTPTYNEQFF.

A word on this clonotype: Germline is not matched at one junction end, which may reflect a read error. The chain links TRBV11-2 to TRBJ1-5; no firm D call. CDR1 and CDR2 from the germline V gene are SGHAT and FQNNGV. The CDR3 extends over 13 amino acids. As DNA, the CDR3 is TGTGACAGCAGCTTAGGGTCTCATCAGCCCCAGCATTTT. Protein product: CDSSLGSHQPQHF.

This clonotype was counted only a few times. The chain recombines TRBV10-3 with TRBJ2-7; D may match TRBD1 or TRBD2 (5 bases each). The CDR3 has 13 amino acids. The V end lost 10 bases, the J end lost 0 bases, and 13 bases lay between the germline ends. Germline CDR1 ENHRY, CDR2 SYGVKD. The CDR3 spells CATQGEFSYEQYF. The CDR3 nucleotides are TGTGCCACCCAGGGAGAATTCTCCTACGAGCAGTACTTC.

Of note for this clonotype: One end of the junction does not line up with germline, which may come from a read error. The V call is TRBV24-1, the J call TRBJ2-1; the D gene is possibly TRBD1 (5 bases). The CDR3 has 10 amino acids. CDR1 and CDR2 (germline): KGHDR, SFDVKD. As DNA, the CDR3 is TGTGCCACCAGTGATTTGACAGGTACCTTC. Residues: CATSDLTGTF.

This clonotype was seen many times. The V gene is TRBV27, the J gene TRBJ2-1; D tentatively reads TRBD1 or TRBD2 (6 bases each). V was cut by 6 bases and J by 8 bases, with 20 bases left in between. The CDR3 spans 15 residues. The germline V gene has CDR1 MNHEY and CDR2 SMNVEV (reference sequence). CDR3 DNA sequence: TGTGCCAGCAGACTTTACGGGACATGGGGGGATGAGCAGTTCTTC. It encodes CASRLYGTWGDEQFF.

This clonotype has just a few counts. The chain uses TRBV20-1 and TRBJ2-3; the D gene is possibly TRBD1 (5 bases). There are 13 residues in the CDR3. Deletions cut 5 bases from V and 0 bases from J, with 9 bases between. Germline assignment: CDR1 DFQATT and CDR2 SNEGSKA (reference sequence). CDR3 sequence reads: CSAPSGSTDTQYF. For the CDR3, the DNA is TGCAGTGCTCCCTCAGGGAGCACAGATACGCAGTATTTT.

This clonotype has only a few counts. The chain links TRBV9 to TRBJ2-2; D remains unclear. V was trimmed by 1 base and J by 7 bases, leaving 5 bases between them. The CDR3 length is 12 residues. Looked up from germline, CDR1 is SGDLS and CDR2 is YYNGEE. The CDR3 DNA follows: TGTGCCAGCAGCGTATCAAACGGGGAGCTGTTTTTT. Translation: CASSVSNGELFF.

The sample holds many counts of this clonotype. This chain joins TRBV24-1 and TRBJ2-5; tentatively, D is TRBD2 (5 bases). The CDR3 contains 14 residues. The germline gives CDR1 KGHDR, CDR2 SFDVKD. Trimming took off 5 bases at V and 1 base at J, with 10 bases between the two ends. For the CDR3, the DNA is TGTGCCACCAGTGCGGGGAACCTCCAAGAGACCCAGTACTTC. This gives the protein CATSAGNLQETQYF.

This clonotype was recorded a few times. CDR3 DNA: TGCGCCAGCAGCTCAGGGGACAGGGGCTATGGCTACACCTTC. This sequence encodes CASSSGDRGYGYTF. The chain has TRBV5-1 and TRBJ1-2; 10 nucleotides align to TRBD1. The CDR3 spans 14 residues. With V trimmed by 3 bases and J by 4 bases, 3 bases remained unmatched. Germline values: CDR1 SGHRS, CDR2 YFSETQ. Together with reference TRBV5-1 and TRBJ1-2, the CDR3 gives the full variable domain: KAGVTQTPRYLIKTRGQQVTLSCSPISGHRSVSWYQQTPGQGLQFLFEYFSETQRNKGNFPGRFSGRQFSNSRSEMNVSTLELGDSALYLCASSSGDRGYGYTFGSGTRLTVV.

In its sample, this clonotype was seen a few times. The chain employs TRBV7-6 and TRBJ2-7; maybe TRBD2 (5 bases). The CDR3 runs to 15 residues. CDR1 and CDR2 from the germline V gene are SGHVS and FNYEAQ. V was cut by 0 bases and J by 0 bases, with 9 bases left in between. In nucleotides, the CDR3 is TGTGCCAGCAGCTTAGCGCACGAGGGCTCCTACGAGCAGTACTTC. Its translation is CASSLAHEGSYEQYF.

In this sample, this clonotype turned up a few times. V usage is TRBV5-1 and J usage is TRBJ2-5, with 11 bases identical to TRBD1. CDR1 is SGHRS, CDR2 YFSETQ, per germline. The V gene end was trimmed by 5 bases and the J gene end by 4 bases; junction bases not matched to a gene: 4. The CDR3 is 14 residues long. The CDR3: CASRGQGALETQYF. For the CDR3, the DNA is TGCGCCAGCAGAGGACAGGGGGCTTTAGAGACCCAGTACTTC.

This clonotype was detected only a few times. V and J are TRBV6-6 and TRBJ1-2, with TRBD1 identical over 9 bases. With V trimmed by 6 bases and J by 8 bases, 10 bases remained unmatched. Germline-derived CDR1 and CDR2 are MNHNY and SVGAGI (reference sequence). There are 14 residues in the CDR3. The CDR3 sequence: CASSPLGTGKGYTF. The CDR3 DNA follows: TGTGCCAGCAGCCCGCTCGGGACAGGGAAGGGCTACACCTTC.

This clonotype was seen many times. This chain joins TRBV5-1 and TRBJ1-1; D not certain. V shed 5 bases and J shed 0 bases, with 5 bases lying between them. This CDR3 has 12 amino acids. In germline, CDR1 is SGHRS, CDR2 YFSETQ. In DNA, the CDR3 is TGCGCCAGCAGTAGGTTGAACACTGAAGCTTTCTTT. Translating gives CASSRLNTEAFF. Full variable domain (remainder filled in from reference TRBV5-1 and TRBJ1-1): KAGVTQTPRYLIKTRGQQVTLSCSPISGHRSVSWYQQTPGQGLQFLFEYFSETQRNKGNFPGRFSGRQFSNSRSEMNVSTLELGDSALYLCASSRLNTEAFFGQGTRLTVV.

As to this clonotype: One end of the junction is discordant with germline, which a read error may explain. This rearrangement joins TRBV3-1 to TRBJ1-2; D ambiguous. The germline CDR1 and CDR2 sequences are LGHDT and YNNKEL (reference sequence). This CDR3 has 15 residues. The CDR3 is CDSSPTPDSVKGYTF. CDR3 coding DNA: TGTGACAGCAGCCCCACCCCGGACTCCGTGAAGGGCTACACCTTC.

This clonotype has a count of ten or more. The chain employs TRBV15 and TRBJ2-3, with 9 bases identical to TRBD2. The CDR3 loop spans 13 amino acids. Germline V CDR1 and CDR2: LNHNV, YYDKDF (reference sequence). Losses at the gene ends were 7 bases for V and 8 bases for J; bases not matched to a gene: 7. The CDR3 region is CATTAGGLGTQYF. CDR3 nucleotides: TGTGCCACCACGGCGGGGGGGCTGGGTACGCAGTATTTT.

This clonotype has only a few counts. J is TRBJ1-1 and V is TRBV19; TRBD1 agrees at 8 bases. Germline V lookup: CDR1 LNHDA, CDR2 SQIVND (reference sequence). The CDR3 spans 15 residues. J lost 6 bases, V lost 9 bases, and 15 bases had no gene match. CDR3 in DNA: TGTGCCAGCTCCTGGACGACAGGGGCGGTATCTGAAGCTTTCTTT. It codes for CASSWTTGAVSEAFF.

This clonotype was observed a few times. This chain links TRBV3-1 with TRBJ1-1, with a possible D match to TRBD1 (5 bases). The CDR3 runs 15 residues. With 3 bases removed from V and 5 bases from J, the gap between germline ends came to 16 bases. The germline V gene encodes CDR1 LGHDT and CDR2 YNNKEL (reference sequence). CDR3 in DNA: TGTGCCAGCAGCCAGAGAGGAGGTGGGGGAACTGAAGCTTTCTTT. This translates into CASSQRGGGGTEAFF.

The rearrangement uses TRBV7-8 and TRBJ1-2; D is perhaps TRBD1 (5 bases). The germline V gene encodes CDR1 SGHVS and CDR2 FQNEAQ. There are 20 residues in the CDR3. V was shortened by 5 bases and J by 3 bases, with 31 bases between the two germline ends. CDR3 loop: CASSGGKGAWLRRIDYGYTF. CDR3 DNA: TGTGCCAGCAGCGGGGGGAAGGGTGCCTGGCTACGGCGGATTGACTATGGCTACACCTTC.

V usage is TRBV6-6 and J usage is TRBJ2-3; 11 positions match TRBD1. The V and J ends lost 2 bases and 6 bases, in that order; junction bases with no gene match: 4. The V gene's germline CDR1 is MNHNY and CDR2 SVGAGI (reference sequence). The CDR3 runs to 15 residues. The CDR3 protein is CASSYGTGGMDTQYF. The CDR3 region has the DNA TGTGCCAGCAGTTACGGGACAGGGGGAATGGATACGCAGTATTTT.

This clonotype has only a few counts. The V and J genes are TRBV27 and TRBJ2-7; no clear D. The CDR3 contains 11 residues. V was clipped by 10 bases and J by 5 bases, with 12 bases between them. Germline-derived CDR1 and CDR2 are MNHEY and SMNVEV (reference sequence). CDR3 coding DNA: TGTGCCACCTGGGGTTGGAACGAGCAGTACTTC. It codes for CATWGWNEQYF.

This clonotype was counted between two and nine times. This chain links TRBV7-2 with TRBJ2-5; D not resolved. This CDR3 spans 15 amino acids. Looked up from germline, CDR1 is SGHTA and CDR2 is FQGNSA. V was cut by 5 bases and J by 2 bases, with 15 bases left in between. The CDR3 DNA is TGTGCCAGCAGCCCCACCCGTGCCACTCAAGAGACCCAGTACTTC. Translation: CASSPTRATQETQYF.

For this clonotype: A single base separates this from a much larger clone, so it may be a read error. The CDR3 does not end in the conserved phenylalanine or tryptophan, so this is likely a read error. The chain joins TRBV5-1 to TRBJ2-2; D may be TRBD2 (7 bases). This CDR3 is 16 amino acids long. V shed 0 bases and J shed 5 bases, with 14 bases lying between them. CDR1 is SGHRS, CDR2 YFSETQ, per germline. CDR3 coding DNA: TGCGCCAGCAGCTTGGTTGCGGGGGCGCCGACCGGGGAGCTGTTTTTG. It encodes CASSLVAGAPTGELFL.